The 21 T cell receptor beta chains below all came from one sample that was sequenced in a study of blood T cell repertoires in COVID-19. This table comes from immunoSEQ multiplex PCR, and its TCRdb copy is limited to in-frame clones, with some not included. The sample includes more than 300,000 clones, approximately 90% seen only once; the top ten take roughly 3.5%. Sequencing input: peripheral blood. The receptor set was obtained from a woman aged 18-29 years who had recovered from COVID-19.

The rearrangement joins TRBV7-2 to TRBJ2-1, with 10 bases matching TRBD2. CDR1 SGHTA and CDR2 FQGNSA come from the germline V gene. The length of the CDR3 is 15 residues. The V gene end was trimmed by 4 bases and the J gene end by 5 bases; junction bases not matched to a gene: 5. DNA of the CDR3: TGTGCCAGCAGCTCCAGACTAGCGGGCCACAATGAGCAGTTCTTC. Translated, it gives CASSSRLAGHNEQFF.

The chain has TRBV29-1 and TRBJ2-3; 7 bases line up with TRBD2. From germline, CDR1 is SQVTM and CDR2 ANQGSEA. With 5 bases clipped from V and 11 bases from J, the junction kept 22 bases outside the gene matches. The CDR3 loop spans 16 amino acids. CDR3: CSVPDEWTRQGSKQYF. The CDR3 DNA follows: TGCAGCGTTCCCGATGAGTGGACTAGGCAGGGCAGTAAGCAGTATTTT.

This clone was seen a single time. The V call is TRBV13, the J call TRBJ1-2; maybe TRBD1 (5 bases). The CDR3 contains 16 residues. The V end lost 5 bases, the J end lost 0 bases, and 16 bases lay between the germline ends. CDR1 PRHDT and CDR2 FYEKMQ come from the germline V gene (reference sequence). CDR3 nucleotides: TGTGCCAGCAGCATCAAAACAGGAAGAACTAACTATGGCTACACCTTC. It yields the protein CASSIKTGRTNYGYTF.

This chain uses TRBV5-1 with TRBJ2-1; no reliable D call. Trimming took 3 bases from V and 8 from J, leaving 9 bases between them. The CDR3 length is 12 residues. Germline assignment: CDR1 SGHRS and CDR2 YFSETQ. CDR3 amino acids: CASSSTLDEQFF. The CDR3 coding sequence is TGCGCCAGCAGCTCTACTCTTGATGAGCAGTTCTTC. Full variable domain (rest looked up from reference TRBV5-1 and TRBJ2-1): KAGVTQTPRYLIKTRGQQVTLSCSPISGHRSVSWYQQTPGQGLQFLFEYFSETQRNKGNFPGRFSGRQFSNSRSEMNVSTLELGDSALYLCASSSTLDEQFFGPGTRLTVL.

The rearrangement uses TRBV18 and TRBJ1-1; 7 positions agree with TRBD1. V lost 6 bases, J lost 3 bases, and 10 bases stayed unmatched. Germline values: CDR1 KGHSH, CDR2 LQKENI. This CDR3 has 15 residues. The CDR3 nucleotides read TGTGCCAGCTCCCAAGTTGAGGGGGCCTACACTGAAGCTTTCTTT. It specifies CASSQVEGAYTEAFF.

The chain combines TRBV11-3 with TRBJ2-3, with 9 bases lining up with TRBD2. V lost 0 bases, J lost 2 bases, and 9 bases stayed unmatched. CDR1 and CDR2 (germline): SGHNT, YENEEA. This CDR3 spans 18 amino acids. The CDR3: CASSLDTFAGGNTDTQYF. In DNA form, the CDR3 reads TGTGCCAGCAGCTTAGACACCTTCGCGGGAGGGAACACAGATACGCAGTATTTT.

The rearrangement joins TRBV21-1 to TRBJ2-4; the table assigns TRBD1, which was not confirmed against the DNA. TRBV21-1 is described as a pseudogene. This CDR3 region has 17 residues. The CDR3 here is CASSNGWGKVDKNIQYF. The CDR3, as DNA: TGTGCCAGCAGCAACGGTTGGGGCAAGGTGGACAAAAACATTCAGTACTTC.

This chain connects TRBV5-5 to TRBJ2-1; TRBD2 aligns across 9 bases. V lost 1 base to trimming and J lost 4 bases; unmatched junction nucleotides: 6. This CDR3 spans 16 amino acids. Germline-derived CDR1 and CDR2 are SGHKS and YYEKEE (reference sequence). The CDR3 sequence is CASSLWASGKYNEQFF. In nucleotides, the CDR3 is TGTGCCAGCAGCTTGTGGGCTAGCGGGAAATACAATGAGCAGTTCTTC.

This chain links TRBV7-2 with TRBJ1-5, with a tentative D call TRBD1 (6 bases). The germline V gene encodes CDR1 SGHTA and CDR2 FQGNSA. The CDR3 loop spans 17 amino acids. Trimming pared 1 base from V and 7 bases from J, leaving 20 bases between. The CDR3 region is CASSLVAGTGLGQPQHF. The CDR3 DNA reads as TGTGCCAGCAGCTTAGTCGCGGGTACAGGGCTGGGGCAGCCCCAGCATTTT.

V is TRBV20-1 and J is TRBJ2-1; a possible D gene is TRBD1 (5 bases). V was clipped by 6 bases and J by 10 bases, with 7 bases between them. CDR1 is DFQATT and CDR2 is SNEGSKA in the germline V gene (reference sequence). The CDR3 spans 9 residues. The chain's CDR3 is CSAGREQFF. The DNA for the CDR3 is TGCAGTGCGGGGCGGGAGCAGTTCTTC.

This clone occurred a few times. V gene TRBV13 combines with J gene TRBJ2-7; 8 bases fit TRBD2. The germline V gene encodes CDR1 PRHDT and CDR2 FYEKMQ (reference sequence). This CDR3 has 16 amino acids. The junction had 8 bases not matched to a gene; V was cut back by 1 base and J by 3 bases. The DNA for the CDR3 is TGTGCCAGCAGCTTAGTAGGGACTAGGGGCGACTACGAGCAGTACGTC. Translating it yields CASSLVGTRGDYEQYV.

The chain combines TRBV7-6 with TRBJ2-1, with 15 bases that match TRBD2. The ends lost 0 bases at V and 4 bases at J; junction bases unmatched: 4. Germline V gene sequence: CDR1 SGHVS, CDR2 FNYEAQ. The CDR3 spans 18 residues. The CDR3 protein is CASSLASGTSGRYNEQFF. As DNA, the CDR3 is TGTGCCAGCAGCTTAGCGTCCGGGACTAGCGGGAGGTACAATGAGCAGTTCTTC.

The V call is TRBV9, the J call TRBJ2-2, with TRBD2 matching over 11 bases. Germline CDR1 is SGDLS and CDR2 is YYNGEE. This CDR3 contains 17 residues. V lost 0 bases, J lost 0 bases, and 1 base stayed unmatched. CDR3 region: CASSVEGLAANTGELFF. CDR3 nucleotide sequence: TGTGCCAGCAGCGTAGAGGGACTAGCGGCGAACACCGGGGAGCTGTTTTTT.

The chain has TRBV6-2 or TRBV6-3 and TRBJ1-1; D gene unclear. V lost 2 bases and J 5 bases, leaving 6 bases between the germline ends. This CDR3 is 12 amino acids long. The germline gives CDR1 MNHEY, CDR2 SVGEGT. CDR3 region: CASSYRRTEAFF. In nucleotides, the CDR3 is TGTGCCAGCAGTTACCGGAGGACTGAAGCTTTCTTT.

Points on this clone: This CDR3 is also generated by other DNA sequences in the sample. The rearrangement uses TRBV6-2 or TRBV6-3 and TRBJ1-1; no definite D call. From germline, CDR1 is MNHEY and CDR2 SVGEGT. V dropped 2 bases and J dropped 2 bases, with 12 bases sitting between them. The CDR3 spans 15 residues. CDR3 sequence reads: CASSYPWTGNTEAFF. The DNA for the CDR3 is TGTGCCAGCAGTTACCCTTGGACGGGAAACACTGAAGCTTTCTTT.

The chain has TRBV15 and TRBJ2-1, with 9 bases matching TRBD2. Germline trimming cut 0 bases from V and 5 bases from J; bases unmatched to any gene: 5. Per germline, CDR1 LNHNV and CDR2 YYDKDF (reference sequence). CDR3 length: 16 amino acids. CDR3 sequence: CATSRDRGRAHNEQFF. The CDR3 DNA sequence: TGTGCCACCAGCAGAGATCGCGGGAGGGCCCACAATGAGCAGTTCTTC. The full variable domain, completed using reference TRBV15 and TRBJ2-1, is DAMVIQNPRYQVTQFGKPVTLSCSQTLNHNVMYWYQQKSSQAPKLLFHYYDKDFNNEADTPDNFQSRRPNTSFCFLDIRSPGLGDTAMYLCATSRDRGRAHNEQFFGPGTRLTVL.

The chain employs TRBV5-8 and TRBJ2-3; 7 bases match TRBD1. V lost 6 bases and J lost 8; bases outside the gene matches: 21. Germline CDR1 reads SGHTS; CDR2 reads YDEGEE. There are 17 residues in the CDR3. CDR3 residues: CASNPNRGRTSRGTQYF. The CDR3 coding sequence is TGTGCCAGCAACCCCAACAGGGGCAGAACTTCTCGGGGTACGCAGTATTTT.

Concerning this clone: Mismatch with germline at one junction end may stem from a read error. The chain carries TRBV7-9 and TRBJ2-1; D is possibly TRBD2 (6 bases). This CDR3 contains 11 residues. Germline CDR1 and CDR2: SEHNR and FQNEAQ (reference sequence). CDR3 nucleotide sequence: TGTGCCAGCACGGACTACGATGAGCAGTTCTTC. Protein: CASTDYDEQFF.

The rearrangement uses TRBV7-9 and TRBJ2-7; D gene uncertain. The germline CDR1 and CDR2 sequences are SEHNR and FQNEAQ (reference sequence). The V and J ends lost 1 base and 4 bases respectively, with 11 bases between them. The CDR3 totals 14 residues. This CDR3 reads CASSLVGGYYEQYV. The CDR3 nucleotides read TGTGCCAGCAGCTTAGTTGGCGGTTATTACGAGCAGTACGTC.

This clone has only one observation. The gene calls are TRBV5-1 and TRBJ1-4; tentative D call: TRBD1 (5 bases). CDR3 length: 15 residues. The V gene's germline CDR1 is SGHRS and CDR2 YFSETQ. The V end was cut by 3 bases, the J end by 4 bases, with 13 bases between. CDR3 protein: CASSYLTGDNEKLFF. CDR3 in DNA: TGCGCCAGCAGCTACCTTACGGGGGATAATGAAAAACTGTTTTTT.

The chain links TRBV19 to TRBJ1-2, with D possibly TRBD1 on 5 matching bases. V lost 3 bases and J lost 4, with 18 bases in between. The V gene's germline CDR1 is LNHDA and CDR2 SQIVND (reference sequence). The CDR3 runs 16 residues. The chain's CDR3 is CASSMDAGSVVYGYTF. CDR3 sequence (DNA): TGTGCCAGTAGTATGGACGCAGGGTCCGTCGTCTATGGCTACACCTTC.